This T cell receptor beta chain came from a study of blood T cell repertoires in COVID-19. Methods used by the authors: Amplifying reference gene primers gave estimates of nucleated cell counts. The assay was immunoSEQ multiplex PCR, and TCRdb's table has in-frame clones only and misses some. That table gives V, J and clone size, and the DNA gave D and trimming. The sample contains 55,000 to 75,000 clones, roughly 80% of which appear only once. Deletions cut 3 bases from V and 3 bases from J, with 5 bases between. The CDR3 is 13 amino acids. The germline gives CDR1 KGHDR, CDR2 SFDVKD. The receptor was derived from a man older than 75 with active COVID-19. The sequenced sample consisted of peripheral blood. The rearrangement links TRBV24-1 to TRBJ2-1; no definite D call. In nucleotides, the CDR3 is TGTGCCACCAGTGATGGTAGCTACAATGAGCAGTTCTTC. It translates to CATSDGSYNEQFF.